The 14 T cell receptor beta chains in this list originate from one sample, sequenced in a study of blood T cell repertoires in COVID-19. Assay: immunoSEQ multiplex PCR; the TCRdb copy retains only in-frame clones and omits some. The sample has 200,000 to 250,000 clones, approximately 84% seen once; the top ten hold roughly 7.6%. The sequenced sample consisted of peripheral blood. Source of these receptors: a woman between 45 and 60 years old with active or convalescent COVID-19.

This clone occurred a few times. The chain has TRBV6-5 and TRBJ2-7; the match to TRBD2 covers 7 bases. After removal of 4 bases from V and 5 bases from J, the junction contained 14 bases not matched to a gene. The CDR3 loop spans 16 amino acids. Germline CDR1 and CDR2: MNHEY and SVGAGI. CDR3 sequence reads: CASSSRVGGSVHEQYF. CDR3 bases: TGTGCCAGCAGTTCGAGGGTTGGCGGGAGTGTCCACGAGCAGTACTTC.

The gene calls are TRBV5-1 and TRBJ1-2; 9 bases line up with TRBD1. The germline V gene has CDR1 SGHRS and CDR2 YFSETQ. V lost 2 bases and J lost 8; bases outside the gene matches: 4. This CDR3 spans 13 amino acids. This CDR3 reads CASSFTGGEGYTF. The CDR3 nucleotides are TGCGCCAGCAGCTTTACAGGGGGCGAAGGCTACACCTTC.

V is TRBV7-6 and J is TRBJ2-1; 8 bases fit TRBD1. The germline CDR1 and CDR2 sequences are SGHVS and FNYEAQ. With V trimmed by 5 bases and J by 4 bases, 4 bases remained unmatched. This CDR3 has 14 amino acids. The CDR3 DNA follows: TGTGCCAGCAGCCCCTGGACAGGGTACAATGAGCAGTTCTTC. Protein: CASSPWTGYNEQFF.

The CDR3 DNA reads as TGTGCCACCAGTGACCGCGGACAGGCGAACTATGGCTACACCTTC. Translating it yields CATSDRGQANYGYTF. The chain joins TRBV24-1 to TRBJ1-2; 7 bases align to TRBD1. Germline assignment: CDR1 KGHDR and CDR2 SFDVKD. The CDR3 is 15 amino acids. Trimming at V came to 4 bases and at J to 2 bases, leaving 6 bases not matched to a gene.

The chain couples TRBV7-2 to TRBJ1-1, with a weak D call TRBD1 (6 bases). Trimming left V 5 bases short and J 5 bases short, with 12 bases between. This CDR3 region has 13 residues. Looked up from germline, CDR1 is SGHTA and CDR2 is FQGNSA. CDR3 residues: CASSAQGGTEAFF. CDR3 nucleotide sequence: TGTGCCAGCAGCGCACAGGGCGGAACTGAAGCTTTCTTT. Full variable domain (rest looked up from reference TRBV7-2 and TRBJ1-1): GAGVSQSPSNKVTEKGKDVELRCDPISGHTALYWYRQSLGQGLEFLIYFQGNSAPDKSGLPSDRFSAERTGGSVSTLTIQRTQQEDSAVYLCASSAQGGTEAFFGQGTRLTVV.

This chain connects TRBV2 to TRBJ1-5; D is possibly TRBD1 (6 bases). V was pared by 4 bases and J by 9 bases, with 13 bases between. From germline, CDR1 is SNHLY and CDR2 FYNNEI. This CDR3 is built from 13 residues. CDR3 bases: TGTGCCAGCAGTGTAGGTGAACAGGGGCCCCAGCATTTT. This gives the protein CASSVGEQGPQHF.

This clone occurred a few times. The chain combines TRBV21-1 with TRBJ1-1; the DNA was not compared with TRBD1, the D call given in the table. TRBV21-1 is annotated as a pseudogene. This CDR3 spans 15 amino acids. CDR3 DNA: TGTGCCAGCAGCGCTCGACAGATCATGAACACTGAAGCTTTCTTT. This encodes CASSARQIMNTEAFF.

V is TRBV5-6 and J is TRBJ2-5; D possibly corresponds to TRBD2 (6 bases). Per germline, CDR1 SGHDT and CDR2 YYEEEE. The V gene lost 4 bases and the J gene lost 5 bases, with 18 bases spanning the gap. This CDR3 comprises 15 residues. CDR3 sequence: CASSGTYREGETQYF. The CDR3 coding sequence is TGTGCCAGCAGCGGGACTTATAGGGAAGGGGAGACCCAGTACTTC.

The chain is built from TRBV29-1 and TRBJ1-1; tentatively, D is TRBD1 (6 bases). The CDR3 has 15 amino acids. In germline, CDR1 is SQVTM, CDR2 ANQGSEA. With 7 bases removed from V and 4 bases from J, the gap between germline ends came to 22 bases. The CDR3 sequence: CSAGQGRNLGTEAFF. In DNA, the CDR3 is TGCAGCGCCGGGCAGGGGCGGAACCTGGGCACTGAAGCTTTCTTT.

The rearrangement links TRBV7-9 to TRBJ2-1; 7 bases map to TRBD1. Unmatched junction bases numbered 4, after V lost 5 bases and J lost 6 bases. This CDR3 has 13 amino acids. Germline-derived CDR1 and CDR2 are SEHNR and FQNEAQ (reference sequence). For the CDR3, the DNA is TGTGCCAGCAGCGGGGACAGTCCCAATGAGCAGTTCTTC. It yields the protein CASSGDSPNEQFF. The variable domain in full, with the rest retrieved from reference TRBV7-9 and TRBJ2-1, is DTGVSQNPRHKITKRGQNVTFRCDPISEHNRLYWYRQTLGQGPEFLTYFQNEAQLEKSRLLSDRFSAERPKGSFSTLEIQRTEQGDSAMYLCASSGDSPNEQFFGPGTRLTVL.

This clone came up once. The chain recombines TRBV3-1 (or the pseudogene TRBV3-2) with TRBJ2-5; 9 nucleotides match TRBD2. V lost 4 bases and J lost 4; bases outside the gene matches: 1. Germline V gene data show CDR1 as LGHDT and CDR2 as YNNKEL (reference sequence). The CDR3 contains 13 residues. As DNA, the CDR3 is TGTGCCAGCAGCCGACTAGCGGTAGAGACCCAGTACTTC. This gives the protein CASSRLAVETQYF.

The V call is TRBV2, the J call TRBJ2-1; 9 bases line up with TRBD1. The germline V gene encodes CDR1 SNHLY and CDR2 FYNNEI. Trimming cost V 4 bases and J 9 bases; bases outside gene matches: 7. The CDR3 length is 14 residues. CDR3 residues: CASSGGQGPSEQFF. The DNA for the CDR3 is TGTGCCAGCAGTGGGGGACAGGGCCCCAGTGAGCAGTTCTTC. Full variable domain (remainder filled in from reference TRBV2 and TRBJ2-1): EPEVTQTPSHQVTQMGQEVILRCVPISNHLYFYWYRQILGQKVEFLVSFYNNEISEKSEIFDDQFSVERPDGSNFTLKIRSTKLEDSAMYFCASSGGQGPSEQFFGPGTRLTVL.

The chain has TRBV5-1 and TRBJ2-5; tentative D call: TRBD1 (5 bases). V lost 2 bases, J lost 5 bases, and 13 bases lay in between. The CDR3 spans 14 residues. Germline-derived CDR1 and CDR2 are SGHRS and YFSETQ. CDR3 amino acids: CASSFTGLRETQYF. The CDR3, as DNA: TGCGCCAGCAGCTTTACAGGATTGAGGGAGACCCAGTACTTC.

This sequence joins TRBV29-1 and TRBJ2-2; 7 bases fit TRBD2. The CDR3 has 16 amino acids. V trimming: 7 bases; J trimming: 3 bases; junction bases outside the gene matches: 14. Germline lookup yields CDR1 SQVTM and CDR2 ANQGSEA. Here the CDR3 reads CSARGGGRPDTGELFF. The CDR3 DNA is TGCAGCGCCCGCGGGGGAGGGAGACCCGACACCGGGGAGCTGTTTTTT.